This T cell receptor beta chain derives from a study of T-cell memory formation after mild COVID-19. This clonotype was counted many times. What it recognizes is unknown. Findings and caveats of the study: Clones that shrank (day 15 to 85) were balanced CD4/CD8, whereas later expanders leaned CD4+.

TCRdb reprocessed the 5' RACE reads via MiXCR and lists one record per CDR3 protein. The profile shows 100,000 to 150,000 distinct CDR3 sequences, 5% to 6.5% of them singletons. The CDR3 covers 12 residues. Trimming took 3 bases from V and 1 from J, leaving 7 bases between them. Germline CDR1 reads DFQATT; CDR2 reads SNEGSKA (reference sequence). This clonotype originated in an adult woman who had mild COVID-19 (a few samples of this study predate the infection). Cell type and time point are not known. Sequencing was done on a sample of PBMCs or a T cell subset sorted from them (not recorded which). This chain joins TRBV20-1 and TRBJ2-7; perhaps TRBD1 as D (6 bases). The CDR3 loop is CSARTGSYEQYF. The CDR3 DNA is TGCAGTGCTAGGACAGGTTCCTACGAGCAGTACTTC.